This record covers a single T cell receptor (beta chain). Its target is unknown. The record originates from a study of siplizumab effects on memory and regulatory T cells. Whole-study results and caveats: In siplizumab cultures, the suppressive function of proliferating Tregs remained unconfirmed. Solely a minor proportion of alloreactive clones could be assigned to unstimulated subsets.

Germline CDR1 is MGHDK and CDR2 is SYGVNS. The CDR3 consists of 13 residues. Losses at the gene ends were 7 bases for V and 3 bases for J; bases not matched to a gene: 3. Naive, memory, effector memory and TEMRA subsets, all unstimulated, were sequenced in a few donor pairs. Assay: immunoSEQ multiplex PCR; the TCRdb copy retains only in-frame clones and omits some. The repertoire holds about 56,000 clones, with around 97% as singletons. The chain uses TRBV25-1 and TRBJ2-1; 7 bases fit TRBD2. The sequence came from a human donor in good health. The sample comprised naive CD8+ T cells sorted from blood. CDR3 DNA: TGTGCCAGCACCGGGACTAACTACAATGAGCAGTTCTTC. Its translation: CASTGTNYNEQFF.